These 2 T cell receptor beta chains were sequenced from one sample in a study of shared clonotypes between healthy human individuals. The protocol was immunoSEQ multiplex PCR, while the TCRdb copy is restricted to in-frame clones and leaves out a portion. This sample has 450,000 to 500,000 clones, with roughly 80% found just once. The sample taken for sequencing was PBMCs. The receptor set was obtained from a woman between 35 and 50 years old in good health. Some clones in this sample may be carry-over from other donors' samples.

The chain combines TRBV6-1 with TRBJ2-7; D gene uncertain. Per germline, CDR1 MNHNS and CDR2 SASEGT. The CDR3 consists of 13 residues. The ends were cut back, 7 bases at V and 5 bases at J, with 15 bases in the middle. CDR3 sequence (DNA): TGTGCCAGCATCCCGTCCAGGCTGGACGAGCAGTACTTC. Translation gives CASIPSRLDEQYF.

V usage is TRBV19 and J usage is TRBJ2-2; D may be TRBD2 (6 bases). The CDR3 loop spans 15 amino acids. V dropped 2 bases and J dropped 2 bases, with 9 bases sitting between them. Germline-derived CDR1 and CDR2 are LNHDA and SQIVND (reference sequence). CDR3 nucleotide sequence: TGTGCCAGTAGTATATCGGGAGTTAACACCGGGGAGCTGTTTTTT. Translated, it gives CASSISGVNTGELFF.